This passage covers 27 T cell receptor beta chains from one sample sequenced in a study of cytomegalovirus exposure and HLA in healthy donors (dated by TCRdb to the late 2010s). Libraries came from the immunoSEQ multiplex PCR assay. A mixture of 60 forward primers for TCR Vbeta segments and 13 reverse primers for TCR Jbeta segments was used in the multiplex PCR. TCRdb retrieved this table from immuneACCESS and kept in-frame rearrangements only. Not all clones are present; in checked studies, unresolved V genes account for under half, and no reason is known for the remainder. In all, the sample holds more than 150,000 clones, and over 70% of those were seen once. Over 2% of the sample is held by the ten biggest clonotypes. Sample: PBMCs. These receptors came from a woman aged 25 to 39 in good health and CMV-seronegative.

This chain links TRBV2 with TRBJ2-5; 7 nucleotides agree with TRBD2. This CDR3 has 18 residues. V lost 0 bases and J lost 5; bases outside the gene matches: 15. Germline loops: CDR1 SNHLY, CDR2 FYNNEI. The CDR3 DNA reads as TGTGCCAGCAGTGAAGCATCGGGAGGACCCTCGCTGGGGGAGACCCAGTACTTC. Translation: CASSEASGGPSLGETQYF. Full variable domain (rest looked up from reference TRBV2 and TRBJ2-5): EPEVTQTPSHQVTQMGQEVILRCVPISNHLYFYWYRQILGQKVEFLVSFYNNEISEKSEIFDDQFSVERPDGSNFTLKIRSTKLEDSAMYFCASSEASGGPSLGETQYFGPGTRLLVL.

As DNA, the CDR3 is TGTGCCAGCAGCTTCGTGTCTAGCGGGGGACCAGATACGCAGTATTTT. Encoded protein: CASSFVSSGGPDTQYF. The V call is TRBV5-6, the J call TRBJ2-3, with 10 nucleotides matching TRBD2. Germline assignment: CDR1 SGHDT and CDR2 YYEEEE. The junction had 7 bases not matched to a gene; V was cut back by 2 bases and J by 4 bases. This CDR3 is 16 amino acids long.

The chain couples TRBV7-2 to TRBJ2-3, with 10 bases matching TRBD2. V was pared by 4 bases and J by 1 base, with 2 bases of the junction left unmatched. Per germline, CDR1 SGHTA and CDR2 FQGNSA. The CDR3 is 15 residues long. CDR3: CASSSGTSGTDTQYF. In DNA form, the CDR3 reads TGTGCCAGCAGCTCCGGGACTAGCGGCACAGATACGCAGTATTTT.

The chain recombines TRBV28 with TRBJ1-3; 10 bases are a match to TRBD1. The V gene end was trimmed by 4 bases and the J gene end by 4 bases; junction bases not matched to a gene: 13. CDR1 and CDR2 (germline): MDHEN, SYDVKM. The CDR3 consists of 18 residues. CDR3 nucleotide sequence: TGTGCCAGCAGTTCCCCGGGACAGGGGACCTCATCAGGAAACACCATATATTTT. Its protein product is CASSSPGQGTSSGNTIYF.

The V gene is TRBV19, the J gene TRBJ1-4; D remains ambiguous. The length of the CDR3 is 12 residues. Between the trimmed V and J ends, which lost 3 bases and 8 bases, there was a span of 7 bases. Germline lookup yields CDR1 LNHDA and CDR2 SQIVND (reference sequence). CDR3 in DNA: TGTGCCAGTAGTATCGGAGAGGAAAAACTGTTTTTT. This gives the protein CASSIGEEKLFF.

CDR3 loop: CASSPRGQGTLAYEQYF. The CDR3 region has the DNA TGCGCCAGCAGCCCTAGGGGGCAGGGGACCCTTGCCTACGAGCAGTACTTC. The genes are TRBV5-1 and TRBJ2-7, with 7 positions matching TRBD1. Germline values: CDR1 SGHRS, CDR2 YFSETQ. With 4 bases clipped from V and 2 bases from J, the junction kept 15 bases outside the gene matches. The CDR3 has 17 residues.

V and J are TRBV28 and TRBJ2-1; D is possibly TRBD2 (5 bases). V shed 5 bases and J shed 7 bases, with 6 bases lying between them. The CDR3 spans 11 residues. The germline V gene encodes CDR1 MDHEN and CDR2 SYDVKM. The CDR3 bases are TGTGCCAGCAGTCCGGGGAATGAGCAGTTCTTC. Its protein product is CASSPGNEQFF.

The V call is TRBV28, the J call TRBJ1-2; 8 bases match TRBD1. V was clipped by 6 bases and J by 2 bases; unmatched bases: 8. Germline V CDR1 and CDR2: MDHEN, SYDVKM. This CDR3 has 15 residues. CDR3 loop: CASRTGAAKNYGYTF. CDR3 bases: TGTGCCAGCAGGACAGGGGCAGCTAAAAACTATGGCTACACCTTC.

The J gene is TRBJ1-3, the V gene TRBV4-1; D perhaps matches TRBD1 (6 bases). Trimming shortened V by 1 base and J by 0 bases, and 10 bases separated the two germline ends. The CDR3 sequence is 16 residues long. Germline loops: CDR1 MGHRA, CDR2 YSYEKL. The CDR3 loop is CASSQGTAFSGNTIYF. Written as DNA, the CDR3 is TGCGCCAGCAGCCAAGGGACAGCTTTCTCTGGAAACACCATATATTTT.

The V and J genes are TRBV5-4 and TRBJ2-3; 16 positions match TRBD2. The CDR3 length is 17 residues. Trimming took 4 bases from V and 4 from J; bases not matched to a gene: 6. Germline V gene data show CDR1 as SGHNT and CDR2 as YYREEE (reference sequence). CDR3 coding DNA: TGTGCCAGCAGCACGGGACTAGCGGGAGGGCCGCCAGATACGCAGTATTTT. The encoded protein is CASSTGLAGGPPDTQYF.

This sequence joins TRBV27 and TRBJ1-1; D unresolved. The V end lost 1 base, the J end lost 0 bases, and 6 bases lay between the germline ends. The CDR3 is made up of 14 amino acids. Germline V gene lookup returns CDR1 MNHEY and CDR2 SMNVEV (reference sequence). CDR3 nucleotides: TGTGCCAGCAGTTTATTGGCGGTGAACACTGAAGCTTTCTTT. This encodes CASSLLAVNTEAFF.

The rearrangement joins TRBV5-1 to TRBJ1-1, with D possibly TRBD1 on 5 matching bases. The CDR3 is 16 amino acids. Germline V gene sequence: CDR1 SGHRS, CDR2 YFSETQ. Trimming removed 7 bases from V and 7 bases from J, with 26 bases in between. CDR3 DNA sequence: TGCGCCAGCGCCCCAGGTTTCGGACGGGGGGTGGGTGAAGCTTTCTTT. Its translation is CASAPGFGRGVGEAFF.

The chain is built from TRBV28 and TRBJ2-7; tentative D call: TRBD2 (6 bases). The length of the CDR3 is 13 residues. Deletions cut 8 bases from V and 6 bases from J, with 17 bases between. The germline gives CDR1 MDHEN, CDR2 SYDVKM. The chain's CDR3 is CASRLRGSREQYF. CDR3 nucleotide sequence: TGTGCCAGCCGACTTCGGGGGTCTCGCGAGCAGTACTTC.

V gene TRBV28 combines with J gene TRBJ1-2, with 7 bases aligning to TRBD1. CDR1 is MDHEN and CDR2 is SYDVKM in the germline V gene. The CDR3 is 12 amino acids. The trim removed 6 bases at V and 8 bases at J, leaving 6 bases unmatched. CDR3 DNA: TGTGCCAGCAGGACAGGGTGGATCGGCTACACCTTC. Translating gives CASRTGWIGYTF.

V usage is TRBV18 and J usage is TRBJ2-1; no clear D gene. This CDR3 spans 14 amino acids. Germline V CDR1 and CDR2: KGHSH, LQKENI. V gave up 5 bases and J gave up 0 bases, with 8 bases separating them. This CDR3 is CASSAESSYNEQFF. The CDR3 DNA is TGTGCCAGCTCAGCGGAGAGCTCCTACAATGAGCAGTTCTTC. Drawing the rest from reference TRBV18 and TRBJ2-1, the complete variable domain is NAGVMQNPRHLVRRRGQEARLRCSPMKGHSHVYWYRQLPEEGLKFMVYLQKENIIDESGMPKERFSAEFPKEGPSILRIQQVVRGDSAAYFCASSAESSYNEQFFGPGTRLTVL.

The V and J genes are TRBV29-1 and TRBJ1-1; 11 bases map to TRBD1. This CDR3 comprises 13 residues. Germline assignment: CDR1 SQVTM and CDR2 ANQGSEA. Losses at the gene ends were 6 bases for V and 5 bases for J; bases not matched to a gene: 5. The CDR3 bases are TGCAGCGTCGGACAGGGGGCCGCTACTGAAGCTTTCTTT. As protein: CSVGQGAATEAFF.

This chain joins TRBV19 and TRBJ1-5; 9 bases match TRBD1. V lost 4 bases, J lost 2 bases, and 3 bases stayed unmatched. Germline V gene data show CDR1 as LNHDA and CDR2 as SQIVND (reference sequence). CDR3 size: 15 residues. This CDR3 is CASSTDRGGNQPQHF. Written as DNA, the CDR3 is TGTGCCAGTAGTACGGACAGGGGCGGCAATCAGCCCCAGCATTTT.

This clone has a handful of counts. The chain carries TRBV4-2 and TRBJ1-5; a weak D match, TRBD1 (5 bases). The ends were cut back, 4 bases at V and 2 bases at J, with 21 bases in the middle. Germline V gene lookup returns CDR1 LGHNA and CDR2 YNFKEQ. CDR3 size: 18 residues. The CDR3 DNA sequence: TGTGCCAGCAGCCGCATCCCCGGGACTTTACGTGGCAATCAGCCCCAGCATTTT. Residues: CASSRIPGTLRGNQPQHF.

The J gene is TRBJ1-1, the V gene TRBV4-1; D is unresolved. Trimming pared 4 bases from V and 4 bases from J, leaving 13 bases between. The CDR3 covers 14 residues. CDR1 is MGHRA and CDR2 is YSYEKL in the germline V gene. The CDR3 sequence is CASSLVTASTEAFF. Written as DNA, the CDR3 is TGCGCCAGCAGCCTTGTAACAGCATCCACTGAAGCTTTCTTT.

CDR3 loop: CASSLGGGLYEQYF. In nucleotides, the CDR3 is TGTGCCAGCAGTTTAGGGGGGGGGCTCTACGAGCAGTACTTC. The chain combines TRBV28 with TRBJ2-7; possibly TRBD2 for D (7 bases). Germline V gives CDR1 MDHEN, CDR2 SYDVKM. The germline V and J ends were trimmed by 2 bases and 3 bases, with 11 bases remaining between them. The CDR3 has 14 amino acids.

V and J are TRBV27 and TRBJ1-5, with TRBD1 as a possible D gene (5 bases). This CDR3 has 15 residues. V was trimmed by 3 bases and J by 6 bases, leaving 15 bases between them. Per the germline V gene, CDR1 is MNHEY and CDR2 is SMNVEV (reference sequence). CDR3 DNA sequence: TGTGCCAGCAGTTTCGTCGGCTTGGGGGGTCAGCCCCAGCATTTT. Protein: CASSFVGLGGQPQHF.

The sample holds a few counts of this clone. V is TRBV7-2 and J is TRBJ2-7, with 11 bases that match TRBD2. This CDR3 has 15 amino acids. Germline V gene lookup returns CDR1 SGHTA and CDR2 FQGNSA. V lost 3 bases and J lost 2; bases outside the gene matches: 3. In DNA, the CDR3 is TGTGCCAGCAGCTTTGGGACTAGCGGACCCTACGAGCAGTACTTC. Translated, it gives CASSFGTSGPYEQYF. The variable domain in full, completed from reference TRBV7-2 and TRBJ2-7, reads GAGVSQSPSNKVTEKGKDVELRCDPISGHTALYWYRQSLGQGLEFLIYFQGNSAPDKSGLPSDRFSAERTGGSVSTLTIQRTQQEDSAVYLCASSFGTSGPYEQYFGPGTRLTVT.

V gene TRBV21-1 combines with J gene TRBJ1-3; the table's D call of TRBD1 was not tested on the DNA. TRBV21-1 is a pseudogene segment. The CDR3 has 18 residues. The CDR3 spells CASSNIFRGPSSGNTIYF. The DNA of the CDR3 is TGTGCCAGCAGCAACATATTCAGGGGCCCAAGCTCTGGAAACACCATATATTTT.

This clone was seen a handful of times. CDR3: CASSPTDSGNTIYF. CDR3 nucleotide sequence: TGTGCCAGCAGCCCGACAGACTCTGGAAACACCATATATTTT. This chain joins TRBV11-2 and TRBJ1-3; tentatively, D is TRBD1 (5 bases). The CDR3 sequence is 14 residues long. Trimming took 5 bases from V and 0 from J, leaving 8 bases between them. CDR1 is SGHAT, CDR2 FQNNGV, per germline. The entire variable domain, with the rest obtained from reference TRBV11-2 and TRBJ1-3, is as follows: EAGVAQSPRYKIIEKRQSVAFWCNPISGHATLYWYQQILGQGPKLLIQFQNNGVVDDSQLPKDRFSAERLKGVDSTLKIQPAKLEDSAVYLCASSPTDSGNTIYFGEGSWLTVV.

V usage is TRBV4-1 and J usage is TRBJ2-6, with D perhaps matching TRBD1 (5 bases). The CDR3 loop spans 18 amino acids. The germline gives CDR1 MGHRA, CDR2 YSYEKL. Between the trimmed V and J ends, which lost 1 base and 1 base, there was a span of 14 bases. Here the CDR3 DNA reads TGCGCCAGCAGCCAAGGTACAGGTATAAGTTCTGGGGCCAACGTCCTGACTTTC. Its protein is CASSQGTGISSGANVLTF.

The gene calls are TRBV28 and TRBJ2-5; maybe TRBD1 (6 bases). Germline assignment: CDR1 MDHEN and CDR2 SYDVKM. The CDR3 is 15 amino acids. The V gene lost 7 bases and the J gene lost 5 bases, with 20 bases spanning the gap. CDR3 nucleotides: TGTGCCAGCAACGACGGACAGCGGATATTGGAGACCCAGTACTTC. As protein: CASNDGQRILETQYF.

The rearrangement uses TRBV9 and TRBJ2-1, with 10 bases fitting TRBD1. CDR3 length: 18 amino acids. V lost 0 bases, J lost 0 bases, and 6 bases stayed unmatched. Germline-derived CDR1 and CDR2 are SGDLS and YYNGEE. The DNA of the CDR3 is TGTGCCAGCAGCGTAGTGACAGGGGGCCCTGGCTCCTACAATGAGCAGTTCTTC. It encodes CASSVVTGGPGSYNEQFF.